This T cell receptor beta chain was observed in a study of blood T cell repertoires in COVID-19. About the research overall: COVID-19 samples collected from the United States, Italy and Spain covered acute and convalescent phases. T cells, B-cell-depleted T cells, or PBMCs supplied cDNA or gDNA.

V was clipped by 6 bases and J by 4 bases; unmatched bases: 12. Germline CDR1 and CDR2: MNHNS and SASEGT. This CDR3 spans 16 amino acids. Those who participated ranged in age from roughly 18 to 95 years and resided in about two dozen US areas. Participants' own reports of clinical history determined their cohort assignment. Assay used: immunoSEQ multiplex PCR; TCRdb lists only in-frame clones, some missing. The top ten clones hold more than 4.5% of a sample with about 140,000 clones, approximately 88% of them seen once. The J gene is TRBJ1-1, the V gene TRBV6-1, with TRBD1 matching 9 bases. This TCR was recovered from a man aged 65 to 79 who had been exposed to COVID-19. Sample: PBMCs or T cells enriched from blood (not recorded which). CDR3 bases: TGTGCCAGCAGCGAAACAGGGGGCGCTTATGGCACTGAAGCTTTCTTT. Its protein is CASSETGGAYGTEAFF.